This T cell receptor (beta chain) was recovered during a study of early T cells in non-severe SARS-CoV-2 infection. Study-wide context: Chains were not paired, and sequencing was done on bulk RNA from unsorted whole blood.

Using its own MiXCR run on the 5' RACE reads, TCRdb lists one record per CDR3 protein. The table lists tens of thousands of distinct CDR3 sequences, around 18% of them singletons. CDR1 and CDR2 from the germline V gene are MNHNS and SASEGT. V shed 4 bases and J shed 0 bases, with 10 bases lying between them. CDR3 size: 14 residues. This TCR was sampled from an adult who was a healthcare worker with PCR-confirmed SARS-CoV-2 infection or an uninfected control (not recorded which). The V gene is TRBV6-1, the J gene TRBJ2-7; no clear D gene. Sample: whole blood, taken at baseline. The DNA for the CDR3 is TGTGCCAGCAGTGTTTTGAGGAGCTCCTACGAGCAGTACTTC. This encodes CASSVLRSSYEQYF.